This T cell receptor (beta chain) was found in a study of shared clonotypes between healthy human individuals. Across the whole study: Every donor yielded three CD4 naive, three CD4 memory, two CD8 naive and one CD8 memory plate. Findings and caveats of the study: Some clonotypes were shared by all four sorted-subset donors, while others were not shared. The non-shared ones had lower generation probabilities than the shared ones.

Every contributor of samples was a Caucasian grown-up residing in Nashville, Tennessee. The CDR3 sequence is 13 residues long. The ends were cut back, 4 bases at V and 3 bases at J, with 9 bases in the middle. Germline-derived CDR1 and CDR2 are SGHTA and FQGNSA. Several immunoSEQ 96-well plates shared each subset's DNA, each plate a replicate. TCRdb keeps only in-frame clones here, not all; method: immunoSEQ multiplex PCR. Altogether approximately 710,000 clones are present, 80% to 95% being singletons, with the ten largest covering 30% to 40%. In the case of this clone: As yet, its antigen is unknown. The same CDR3 arises from other DNA sequences in this sample as well.

The chain has TRBV7-2 and TRBJ2-5, with D possibly being TRBD1 (5 bases). The sequence was obtained from a man aged 18 to 35 in good health. Some clones in this sample may be carry-over from other donors' samples. Sequencing was carried out using memory CD8+ T cells from PBMCs. As for subset: CD45RO+ cells pooled with CCR7-negative TemRA cells. CDR3 amino acids: CASSYDREETQYF. CDR3 sequence (DNA): TGTGCCAGCAGCTATGACAGAGAAGAGACCCAGTACTTC. Filled out from reference TRBV7-2 and TRBJ2-5, the complete variable domain reads GAGVSQSPSNKVTEKGKDVELRCDPISGHTALYWYRQSLGQGLEFLIYFQGNSAPDKSGLPSDRFSAERTGGSVSTLTIQRTQQEDSAVYLCASSYDREETQYFGPGTRLLVL.